Included here is one T cell receptor (beta chain) sequence, with context. These data originate in a study of shared clonotypes between healthy human individuals. Generated by immunoSEQ multiplex PCR, the TCRdb table keeps only in-frame clones and is missing some. The table records around 2,000,000 clones, approximately 94% of them present only once. Positive CCR7 selection of CD45RO-negative cells yielded the naive CD8 cells, and terminally differentiated effector memory CD45RA+ cells were excluded. This CDR3 has 13 amino acids. V was trimmed by 3 bases and J by 7 bases, leaving 10 bases between them. CDR1 SEHNR and CDR2 FQNEAQ come from the germline V gene (reference sequence).

This TCR was recovered from a man between 18 and 29 years old in good health. Sequences were obtained from naive CD8+ T cells sorted from blood. The chain links TRBV7-9 to TRBJ2-1, with D possibly being TRBD2 (6 bases). CDR3 protein: CASSLGLENEQFF. The CDR3 DNA reads as TGTGCCAGCAGCTTGGGACTCGAAAATGAGCAGTTCTTC.